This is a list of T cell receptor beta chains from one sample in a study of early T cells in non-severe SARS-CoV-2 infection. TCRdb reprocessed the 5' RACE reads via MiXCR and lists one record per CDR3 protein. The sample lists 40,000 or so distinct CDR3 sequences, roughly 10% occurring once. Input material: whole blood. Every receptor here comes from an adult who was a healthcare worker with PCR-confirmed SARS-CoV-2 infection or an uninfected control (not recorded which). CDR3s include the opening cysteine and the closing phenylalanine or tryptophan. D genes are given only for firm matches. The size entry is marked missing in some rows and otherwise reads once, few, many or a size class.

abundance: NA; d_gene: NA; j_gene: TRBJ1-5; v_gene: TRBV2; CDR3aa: CASRADLNQPQHF; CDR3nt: TGTGCCAGCAGAGCGGACCTCAATCAGCCCCAGCATTTT
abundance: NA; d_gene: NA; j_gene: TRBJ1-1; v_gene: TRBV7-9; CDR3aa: CASSQLSGTEAFF; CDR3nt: TGTGCCAGCAGCCAGCTGTCAGGGACTGAAGCTTTCTTT
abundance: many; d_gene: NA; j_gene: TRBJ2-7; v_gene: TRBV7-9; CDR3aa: CASSLAGNNYEQYF; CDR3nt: TGTGCCAGCAGCTTAGCCGGGAATAACTACGAGCAGTACTTC
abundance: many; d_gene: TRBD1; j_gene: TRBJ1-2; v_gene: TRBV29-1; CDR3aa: CSVKRTGGYTF; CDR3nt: TGCAGCGTTAAAAGGACAGGAGGCTACACCTTC
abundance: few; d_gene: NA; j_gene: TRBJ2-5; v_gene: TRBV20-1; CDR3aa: CSARDTAGTQYF; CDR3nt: TGCAGTGCTAGAGATACAGCGGGGACCCAGTACTTC
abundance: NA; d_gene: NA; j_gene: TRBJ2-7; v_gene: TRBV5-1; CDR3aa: CASSLVIVDTYEQYF; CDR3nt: TGCGCCAGCAGCTTGGTGATAGTCGATACCTACGAGCAGTACTTC
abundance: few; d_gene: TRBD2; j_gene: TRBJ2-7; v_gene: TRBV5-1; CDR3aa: CASNLLAGGLYEQYF; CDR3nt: TGCGCCAGCAACCTATTAGCGGGAGGGCTCTACGAGCAGTACTTC
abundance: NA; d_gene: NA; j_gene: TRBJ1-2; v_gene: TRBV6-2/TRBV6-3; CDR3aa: CASSYERAHGYTF; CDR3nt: TGTGCCAGCAGTTACGAAAGGGCTCATGGCTACACCTTC
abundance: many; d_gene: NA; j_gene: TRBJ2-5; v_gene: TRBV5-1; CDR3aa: CASSLAPDTTRETQYF; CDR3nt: TGCGCCAGCAGCTTGGCTCCGGACACCACCAGGGAGACCCAGTACTTC
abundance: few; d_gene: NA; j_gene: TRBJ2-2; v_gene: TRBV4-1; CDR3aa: CASSQLRRNTGELFF; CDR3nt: TGCGCCAGCAGCCAACTTAGGAGAAACACCGGGGAGCTGTTTTTT
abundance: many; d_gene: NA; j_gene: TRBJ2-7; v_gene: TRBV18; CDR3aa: CASSPRGDEQYF; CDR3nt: TGTGCCAGCTCACCACGGGGCGACGAGCAGTACTTC
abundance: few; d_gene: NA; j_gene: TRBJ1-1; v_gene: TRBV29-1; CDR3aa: CSTLGPGMNTEAFF; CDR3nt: TGCAGCACCCTAGGCCCGGGGATGAACACTGAAGCTTTCTTT
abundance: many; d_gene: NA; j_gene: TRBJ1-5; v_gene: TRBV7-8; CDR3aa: CASSRFNRVDQPQHF; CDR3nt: TGTGCCAGCAGCCGTTTCAACAGGGTCGATCAGCCCCAGCATTTT
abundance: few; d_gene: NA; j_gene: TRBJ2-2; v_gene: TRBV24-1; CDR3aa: CATSDPITGMTGELFF; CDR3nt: TGTGCCACCAGTGATCCCATCACAGGGATGACCGGGGAGCTGTTTTTT
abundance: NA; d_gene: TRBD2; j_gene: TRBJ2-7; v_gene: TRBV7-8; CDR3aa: CASSPGTSGRVHEQYF; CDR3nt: TGTGCCAGCAGCCCGGGGACTAGCGGGAGGGTCCACGAGCAGTACTTC
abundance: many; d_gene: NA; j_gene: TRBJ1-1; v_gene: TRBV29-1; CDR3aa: CSVDRDGMNTEAFF; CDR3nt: TGCAGCGTTGACAGGGATGGGATGAACACTGAAGCTTTCTTT
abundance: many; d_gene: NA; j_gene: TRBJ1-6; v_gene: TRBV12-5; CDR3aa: CASGSDSALYNSPLHF; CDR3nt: TGTGCTAGTGGTTCCGACAGCGCTCTATATAATTCACCCCTCCACTTT
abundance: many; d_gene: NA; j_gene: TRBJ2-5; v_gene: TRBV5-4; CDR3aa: CASSFEGPRGRETQYF; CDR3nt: TGTGCCAGCAGCTTTGAGGGACCTCGGGGTAGAGAGACCCAGTACTTC
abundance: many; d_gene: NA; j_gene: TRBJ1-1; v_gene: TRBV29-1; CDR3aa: CSVEGENTEAFF; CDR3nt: TGCAGCGTTGAGGGGGAGAACACTGAAGCTTTCTTT
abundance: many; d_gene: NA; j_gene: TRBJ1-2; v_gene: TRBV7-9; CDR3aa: CASSLAGGTNYGYTF; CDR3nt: TGTGCCAGCAGCTTAGCGGGAGGAACTAACTATGGCTACACCTTC
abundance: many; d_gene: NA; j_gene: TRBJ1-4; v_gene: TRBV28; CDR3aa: CASRSIDFEKLFF; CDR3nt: TGTGCCAGCAGGTCCATCGATTTTGAAAAACTGTTTTTT
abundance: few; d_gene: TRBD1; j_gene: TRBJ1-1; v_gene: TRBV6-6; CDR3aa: CASSPTGVLAFF; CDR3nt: TGTGCCAGCAGCCCGACAGGGGTCCTAGCTTTCTTT
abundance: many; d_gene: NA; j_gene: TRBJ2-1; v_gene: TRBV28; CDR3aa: CASSPLRDYNEQFF; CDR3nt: TGTGCCAGCAGTCCCCTGCGGGACTACAATGAGCAGTTCTTC